This T cell receptor beta chain appears in the sequencing data of a study of T cell responses to AZD1222 COVID-19 vaccine. Study-wide context: Researchers grouped second doses given at about 4 or about 12 weeks into one pool.

Study results and caveats: Most donors were white British, females outnumbered males, and clonal diversity was possibly underestimated. Spike as a whole was targeted by vaccine-associated CD4 TCRs, dominant at 160-218 and 743-854.

Worth noting for this clone: The antigen is not known.

Assay used: immunoSEQ multiplex PCR; TCRdb lists only in-frame clones, some missing. The sample carries roughly 130,000 clones, 91% recorded once. This CDR3 comprises 22 residues. Germline V gives CDR1 SQVTM, CDR2 ANQGSEA. V lost 1 base and J lost 1, with 34 bases in between. V and J are TRBV29-1 and TRBJ1-2; possibly TRBD1 for D (6 bases). This receptor was obtained from an adult in good health. Sequenced material: peripheral blood, taken on day 0 of AZD1222 vaccination. CDR3 bases: TGCAGCGTTGAAGCCCTGGGACAACCACCCCAGCCAGGGTCCCAAGATAACTATGGCTACACCTTC. Translated, it gives CSVEALGQPPQPGSQDNYGYTF. The whole variable domain, filled in from reference TRBV29-1 and TRBJ1-2, reads SAVISQKPSRDICQRGTSLTIQCQVDSQVTMMFWYRQQPGQSLTLIATANQGSEATYESGFVIDKFPISRPNLTFSTLTVSNMSPEDSSIYLCSVEALGQPPQPGSQDNYGYTFGSGTRLTVV.